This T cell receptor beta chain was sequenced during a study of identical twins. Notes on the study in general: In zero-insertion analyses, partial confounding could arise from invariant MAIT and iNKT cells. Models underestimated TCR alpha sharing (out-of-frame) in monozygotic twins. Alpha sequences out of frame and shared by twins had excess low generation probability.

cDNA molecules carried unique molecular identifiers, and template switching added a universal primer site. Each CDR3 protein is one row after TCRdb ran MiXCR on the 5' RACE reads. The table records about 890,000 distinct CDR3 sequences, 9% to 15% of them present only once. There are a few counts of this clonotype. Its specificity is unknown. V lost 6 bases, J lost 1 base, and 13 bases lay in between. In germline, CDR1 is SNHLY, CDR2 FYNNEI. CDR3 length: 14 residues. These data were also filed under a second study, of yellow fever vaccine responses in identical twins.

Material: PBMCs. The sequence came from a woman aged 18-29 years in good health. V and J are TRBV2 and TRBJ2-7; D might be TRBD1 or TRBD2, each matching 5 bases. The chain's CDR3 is CASRPQGPSYEQYF. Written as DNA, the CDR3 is TGTGCCAGCAGGCCCCAGGGACCTTCCTACGAGCAGTACTTC.